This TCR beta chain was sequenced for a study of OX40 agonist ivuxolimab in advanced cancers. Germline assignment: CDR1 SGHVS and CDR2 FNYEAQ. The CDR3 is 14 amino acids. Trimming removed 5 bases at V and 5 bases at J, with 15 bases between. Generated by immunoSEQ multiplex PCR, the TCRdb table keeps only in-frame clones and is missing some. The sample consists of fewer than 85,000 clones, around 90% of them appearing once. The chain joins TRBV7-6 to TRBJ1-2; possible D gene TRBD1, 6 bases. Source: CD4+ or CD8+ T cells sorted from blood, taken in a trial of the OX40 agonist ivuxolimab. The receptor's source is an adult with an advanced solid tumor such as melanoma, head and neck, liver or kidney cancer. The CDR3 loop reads CASSPATGNYGYTF. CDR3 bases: TGTGCCAGCAGCCCCGCCACAGGGAATTATGGCTACACCTTC.